The rows below give T cell receptor beta chains drawn from one sample of a study of T cells in localized non-small cell lung cancer. The data were produced by immunoSEQ multiplex PCR, yet TCRdb's version contains in-frame clones alone and is incomplete. The table has around 18,000 clones, around 86% seen once. This sample comprised peripheral blood, obtained before any cancer treatment. The receptor set was obtained from an older female donor with stage I lung adenocarcinoma. Both conserved end residues are part of each CDR3. Each record gives: CDR3 DNA, CDR3 protein, V gene, clone size, J gene, D gene. D genes are given only for firm matches. Some rows have no size entry. The others give once, few or many, or a class for an expanded clone.

TGTGCCAGTAGTATAGGGAACAGGATCACAGATACGCAGTATTTT,CASSIGNRITDTQYF,TRBV19,once,TRBJ2-3,NA
TGTGCCAGCAGCTTGGGCGGGGGCGCCGAGTTAGAGACCCAGTACTTC,CASSLGGGAELETQYF,TRBV7-3,NA,TRBJ2-5,NA
TGTGCCAGCAGTTCGGACAAAAATAATGAAAAACTGTTTTTT,CASSSDKNNEKLFF,TRBV11-2,NA,TRBJ1-4,NA
TGTGCCAGCAGCCAATTTATTAGCGGGGGGGGGAGCACAGATACGCAGTATTTT,CASSQFISGGGSTDTQYF,TRBV4-2,NA,TRBJ2-3,TRBD2
TGCGCCAGCAGCGGAGGGGAGGCCTCTGGAAACACCATATATTTT,CASSGGEASGNTIYF,TRBV5-1,NA,TRBJ1-3,NA
TGTGCCAGCTCACCACAGGTGGGGGACACCGGGGAGCTGTTTTTT,CASSPQVGDTGELFF,TRBV18,NA,TRBJ2-2,NA
TGTGCCAGCAGTTACTGGGGAAACTACACCTTC,CASSYWGNYTF,TRBV6-4,NA,TRBJ1-2,NA
TGTGCCAGCAGACTTACTGGGATCGGTGGCTACACCTTC,CASRLTGIGGYTF,TRBV7-9,NA,TRBJ1-2,NA
TGTGCCAGCAGCTCTTGGACAGGGGGGACAGATACGCAGTATTTT,CASSSWTGGTDTQYF,TRBV11-2,NA,TRBJ2-3,TRBD1
TGCAGCGTTGAACTGAGCGCGCAGACCCAGTACTTC,CSVELSAQTQYF,TRBV29-1,NA,TRBJ2-5,NA
TGTGCCAGTGGACAGGGGGAACTCGAGCAGTACTTC,CASGQGELEQYF,TRBV6-6,NA,TRBJ2-7,TRBD1
TGTGCCAGTAGTATAGCGAAAGTGAGGCCCCAGCATTTT,CASSIAKVRPQHF,TRBV19,NA,TRBJ1-5,NA
TGTGCCAGTAGTATAGAAGTTACGGCCCCGAGGAACACTGAAGCTTTCTTT,CASSIEVTAPRNTEAFF,TRBV19,once,TRBJ1-1,NA
TGTGCCAGCAGTTACTGGGGGGTCGCTAACTATGGCTACACCTTC,CASSYWGVANYGYTF,TRBV6-5,NA,TRBJ1-2,NA
TGTGCCAGCAGCTTGGGTACAGGGACGGGGGGCACTGAAGCTTTCTTT,CASSLGTGTGGTEAFF,TRBV5-8,NA,TRBJ1-1,NA
TGTGCCAGCAGTGGACCGGGACAGATAAACACCGGGGAGCTGTTTTTT,CASSGPGQINTGELFF,TRBV2,NA,TRBJ2-2,TRBD1
TGTGCCAGCAGCTTCTCCCGGGCCAGCCTGAGAGCTAACTATGGCTACACCTTC,CASSFSRASLRANYGYTF,TRBV5-6,NA,TRBJ1-2,NA
TGTGCCAGCAGCTTAGAGGTGGGGGGAGGTGAAAAACTGTTTTTT,CASSLEVGGGEKLFF,TRBV7-2,NA,TRBJ1-4,NA
TGTGCCATCAGTTCCGGGACTAGCGGGGAGACCCAGTACTTC,CAISSGTSGETQYF,TRBV10-3,NA,TRBJ2-5,TRBD2